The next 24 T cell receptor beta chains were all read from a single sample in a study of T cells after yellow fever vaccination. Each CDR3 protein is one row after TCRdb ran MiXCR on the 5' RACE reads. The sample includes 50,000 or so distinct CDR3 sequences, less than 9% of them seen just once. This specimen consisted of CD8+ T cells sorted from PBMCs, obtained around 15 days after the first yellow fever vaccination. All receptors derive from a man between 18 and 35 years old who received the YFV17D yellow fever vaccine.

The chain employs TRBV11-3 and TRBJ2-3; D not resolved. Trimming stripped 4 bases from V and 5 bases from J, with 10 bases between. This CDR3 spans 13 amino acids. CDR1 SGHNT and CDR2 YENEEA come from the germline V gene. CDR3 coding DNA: TGTGCCAGCAGCTCCGGCTCCAGAGATACGCAGTATTTT. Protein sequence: CASSSGSRDTQYF.

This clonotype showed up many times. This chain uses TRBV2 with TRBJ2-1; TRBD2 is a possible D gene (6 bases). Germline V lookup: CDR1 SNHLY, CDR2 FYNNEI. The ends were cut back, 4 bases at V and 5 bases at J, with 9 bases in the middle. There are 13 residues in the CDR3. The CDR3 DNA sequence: TGTGCCAGCAGTGCGGGACTCGACAATGAGCAGTTCTTC. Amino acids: CASSAGLDNEQFF.

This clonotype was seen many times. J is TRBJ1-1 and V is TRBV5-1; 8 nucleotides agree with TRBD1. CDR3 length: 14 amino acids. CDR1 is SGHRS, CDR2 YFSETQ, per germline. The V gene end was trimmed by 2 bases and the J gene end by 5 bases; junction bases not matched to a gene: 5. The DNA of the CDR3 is TGCGCCAGCAGCTTAAGGACAGGGCGAACTGAAGCTTTCTTT. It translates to CASSLRTGRTEAFF.

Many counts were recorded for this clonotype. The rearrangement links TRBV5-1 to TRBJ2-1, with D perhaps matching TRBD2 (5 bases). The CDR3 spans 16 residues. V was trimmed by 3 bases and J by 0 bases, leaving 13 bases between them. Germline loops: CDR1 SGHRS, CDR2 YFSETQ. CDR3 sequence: CASSSGWGSSYNEQFF. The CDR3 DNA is TGCGCCAGCAGCTCGGGGTGGGGTTCCTCCTACAATGAGCAGTTCTTC.

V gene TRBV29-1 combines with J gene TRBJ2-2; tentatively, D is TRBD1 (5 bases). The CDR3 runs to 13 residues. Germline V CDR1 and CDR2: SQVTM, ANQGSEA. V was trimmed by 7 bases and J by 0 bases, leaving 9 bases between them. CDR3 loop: CSAHRTNTGELFF. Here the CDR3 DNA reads TGCAGCGCACACAGGACGAACACCGGGGAGCTGTTTTTT.

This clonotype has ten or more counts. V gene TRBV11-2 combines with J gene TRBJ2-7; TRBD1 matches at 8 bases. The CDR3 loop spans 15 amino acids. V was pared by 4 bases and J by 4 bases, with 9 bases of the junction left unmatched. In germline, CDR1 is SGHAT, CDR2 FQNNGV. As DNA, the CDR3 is TGTGCCAGCAGCTCACGGACAGGGTCAATTTACGAGCAGTACGTC. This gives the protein CASSSRTGSIYEQYV.

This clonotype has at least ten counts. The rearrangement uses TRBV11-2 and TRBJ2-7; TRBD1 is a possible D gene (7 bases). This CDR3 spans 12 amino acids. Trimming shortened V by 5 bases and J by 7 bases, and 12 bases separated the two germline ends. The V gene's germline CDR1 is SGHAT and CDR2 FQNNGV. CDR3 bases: TGTGCCAGCAGCACGACAGGGACTGAGCAGTACTTC. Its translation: CASSTTGTEQYF.

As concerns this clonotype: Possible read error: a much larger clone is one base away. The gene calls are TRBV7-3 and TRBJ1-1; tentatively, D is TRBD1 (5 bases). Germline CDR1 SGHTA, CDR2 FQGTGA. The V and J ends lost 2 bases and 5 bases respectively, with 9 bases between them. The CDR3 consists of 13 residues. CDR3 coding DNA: TGTGCCAGCAGCTTATGGGGGAAGACTGAAGCTTTCTTT. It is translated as CASSLWGKTEAFF.

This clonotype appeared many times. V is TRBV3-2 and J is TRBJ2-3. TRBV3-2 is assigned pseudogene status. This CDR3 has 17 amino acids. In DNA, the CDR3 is TGTGCCAGCAGCCTCGATCGGCAAAGAAATGATACAGATACGCAGTATTTT. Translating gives CASSLDRQRNDTDTQYF.

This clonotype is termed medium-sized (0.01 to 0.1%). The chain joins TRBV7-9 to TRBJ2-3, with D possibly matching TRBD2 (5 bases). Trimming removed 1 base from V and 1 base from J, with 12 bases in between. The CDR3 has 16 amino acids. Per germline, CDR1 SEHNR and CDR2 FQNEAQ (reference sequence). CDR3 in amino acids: CASSLVMEAGTDTQYF. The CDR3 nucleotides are TGTGCCAGCAGCTTAGTTATGGAGGCTGGCACAGATACGCAGTATTTT.

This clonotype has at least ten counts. Here the CDR3 DNA reads TGTGCCAGCAGTTGGGGCATCGGGACTAGCGGGGGGGCCTTTTCCTACGAGCAGTACGTC. Translating it yields CASSWGIGTSGGAFSYEQYV. The chain has TRBV28 and TRBJ2-7, with TRBD2 matching over 16 bases. The CDR3 length is 20 residues. Trimming cost V 4 bases and J 1 base; bases outside gene matches: 13. Germline values: CDR1 MDHEN, CDR2 SYDVKM.

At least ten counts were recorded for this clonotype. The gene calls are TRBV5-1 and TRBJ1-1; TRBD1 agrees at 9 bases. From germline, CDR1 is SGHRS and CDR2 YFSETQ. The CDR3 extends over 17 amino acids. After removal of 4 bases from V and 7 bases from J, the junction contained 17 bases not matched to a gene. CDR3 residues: CASSGTSQGATKGEAFF. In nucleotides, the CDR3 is TGCGCCAGCAGCGGAACGTCACAGGGGGCGACGAAAGGTGAAGCTTTCTTT. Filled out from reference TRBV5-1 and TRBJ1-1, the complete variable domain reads KAGVTQTPRYLIKTRGQQVTLSCSPISGHRSVSWYQQTPGQGLQFLFEYFSETQRNKGNFPGRFSGRQFSNSRSEMNVSTLELGDSALYLCASSGTSQGATKGEAFFGQGTRLTVV.

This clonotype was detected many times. The CDR3 bases are TGTGCCAGCAGTCCCCGGCAAAATAACTGGGAAGAGACCCAGTACTTC. Amino acids: CASSPRQNNWEETQYF. This rearrangement joins TRBV7-2 to TRBJ2-5, with D hard to call. Deletions cut 6 bases from V and 3 bases from J, with 20 bases between. Germline CDR1 SGHTA, CDR2 FQGNSA. The CDR3 loop spans 16 amino acids. Based on the CDR3 plus reference TRBV7-2 and TRBJ2-5, the full variable domain is GAGVSQSPSNKVTEKGKDVELRCDPISGHTALYWYRQSLGQGLEFLIYFQGNSAPDKSGLPSDRFSAERTGGSVSTLTIQRTQQEDSAVYLCASSPRQNNWEETQYFGPGTRLLVL.

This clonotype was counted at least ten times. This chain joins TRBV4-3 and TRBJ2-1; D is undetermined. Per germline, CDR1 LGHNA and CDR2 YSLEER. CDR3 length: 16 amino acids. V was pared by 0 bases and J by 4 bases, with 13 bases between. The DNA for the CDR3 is TGCGCCAGCAGCCAAGATTCGATAAACGGGTACAATGAGCAGTTCTTC. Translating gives CASSQDSINGYNEQFF.

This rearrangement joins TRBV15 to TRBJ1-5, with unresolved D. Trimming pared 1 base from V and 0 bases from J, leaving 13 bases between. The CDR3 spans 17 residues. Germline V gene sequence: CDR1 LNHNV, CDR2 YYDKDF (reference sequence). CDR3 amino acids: CATSRGLYEGSNQPQHF. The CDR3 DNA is TGTGCCACCAGCAGAGGACTGTATGAGGGTAGCAATCAGCCCCAGCATTTT.

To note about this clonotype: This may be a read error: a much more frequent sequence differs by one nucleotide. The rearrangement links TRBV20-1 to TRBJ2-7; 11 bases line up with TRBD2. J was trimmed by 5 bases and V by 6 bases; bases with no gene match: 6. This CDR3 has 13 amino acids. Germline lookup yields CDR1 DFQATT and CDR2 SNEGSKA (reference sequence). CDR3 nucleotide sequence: TGCAGTGCCATAGCGGGGGGGACCCACGAGCAGTACTTC. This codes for CSAIAGGTHEQYF.

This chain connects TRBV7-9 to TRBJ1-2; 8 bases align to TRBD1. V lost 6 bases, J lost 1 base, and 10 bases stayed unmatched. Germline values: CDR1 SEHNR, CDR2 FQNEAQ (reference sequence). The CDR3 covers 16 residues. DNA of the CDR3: TGTGCCAGCAGATATTTGACGGGACAGGTTAACTATGGCTACACCTTC. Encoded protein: CASRYLTGQVNYGYTF.

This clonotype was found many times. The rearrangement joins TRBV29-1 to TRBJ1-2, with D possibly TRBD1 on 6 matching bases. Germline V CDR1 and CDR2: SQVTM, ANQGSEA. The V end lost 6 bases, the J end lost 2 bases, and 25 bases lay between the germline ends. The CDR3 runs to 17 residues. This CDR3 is CSVEGFPTGQGNYGYTF. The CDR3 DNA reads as TGCAGCGTCGAGGGCTTTCCTACAGGGCAGGGGAACTATGGCTACACCTTC.

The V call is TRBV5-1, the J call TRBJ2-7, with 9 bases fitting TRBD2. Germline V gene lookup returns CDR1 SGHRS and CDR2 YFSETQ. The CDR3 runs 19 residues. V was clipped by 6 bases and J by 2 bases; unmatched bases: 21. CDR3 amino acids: CASTTGTCGGAGGPYEQYV. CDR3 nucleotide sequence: TGCGCCAGCACGACGGGGACCTGCGGGGGAGCGGGGGGCCCCTACGAGCAGTACGTC.

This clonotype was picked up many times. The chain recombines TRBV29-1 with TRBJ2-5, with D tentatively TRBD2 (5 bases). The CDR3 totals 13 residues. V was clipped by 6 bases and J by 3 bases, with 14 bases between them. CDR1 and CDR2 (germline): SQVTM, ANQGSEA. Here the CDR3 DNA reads TGCAGCGTCGTACCAATCGGGGAAGAGACCCAGTACTTC. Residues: CSVVPIGEETQYF.

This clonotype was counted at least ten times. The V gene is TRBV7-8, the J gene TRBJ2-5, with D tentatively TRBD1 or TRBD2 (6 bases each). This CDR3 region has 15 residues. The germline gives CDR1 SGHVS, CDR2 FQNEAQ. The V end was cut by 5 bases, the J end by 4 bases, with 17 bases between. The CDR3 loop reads CASSTERGGRETQYF. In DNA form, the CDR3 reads TGTGCCAGCAGCACCGAAAGAGGGGGGAGAGAGACCCAGTACTTC.

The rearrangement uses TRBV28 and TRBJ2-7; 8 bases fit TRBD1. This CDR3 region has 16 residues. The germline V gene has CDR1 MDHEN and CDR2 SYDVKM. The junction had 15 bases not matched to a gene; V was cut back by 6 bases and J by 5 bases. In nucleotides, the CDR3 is TGTGCCAGCAGCCGACAGGGGCGCAATCCCTCGGACGAGCAGTACTTC. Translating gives CASSRQGRNPSDEQYF.

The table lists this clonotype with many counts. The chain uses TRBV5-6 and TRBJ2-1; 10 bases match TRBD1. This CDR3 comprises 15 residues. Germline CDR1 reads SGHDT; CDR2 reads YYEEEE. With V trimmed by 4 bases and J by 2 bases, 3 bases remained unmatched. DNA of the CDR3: TGTGCCAGCAGCGACGGGACAGGGGCCTACAATGAGCAGTTCTTC. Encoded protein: CASSDGTGAYNEQFF.

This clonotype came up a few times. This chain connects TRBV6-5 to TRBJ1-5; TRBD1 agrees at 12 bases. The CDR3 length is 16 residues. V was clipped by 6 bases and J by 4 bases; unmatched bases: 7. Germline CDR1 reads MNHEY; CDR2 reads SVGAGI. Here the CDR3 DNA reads TGTGCCAGCAGCCTTGGGACAGGGGGCCGGAATCAGCCCCAGCATTTT. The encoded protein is CASSLGTGGRNQPQHF.